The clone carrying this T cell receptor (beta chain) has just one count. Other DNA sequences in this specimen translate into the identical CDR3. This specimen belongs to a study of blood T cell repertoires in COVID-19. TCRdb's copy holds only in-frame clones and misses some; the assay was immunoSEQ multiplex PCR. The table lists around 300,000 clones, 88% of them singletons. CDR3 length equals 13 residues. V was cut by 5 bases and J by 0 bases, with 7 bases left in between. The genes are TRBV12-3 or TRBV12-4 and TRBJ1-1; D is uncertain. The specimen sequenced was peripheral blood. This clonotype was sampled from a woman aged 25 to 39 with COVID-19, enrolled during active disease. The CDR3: CASSPTLNTEAFF. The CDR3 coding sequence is TGTGCCAGCAGTCCCACTTTGAACACTGAAGCTTTCTTT.